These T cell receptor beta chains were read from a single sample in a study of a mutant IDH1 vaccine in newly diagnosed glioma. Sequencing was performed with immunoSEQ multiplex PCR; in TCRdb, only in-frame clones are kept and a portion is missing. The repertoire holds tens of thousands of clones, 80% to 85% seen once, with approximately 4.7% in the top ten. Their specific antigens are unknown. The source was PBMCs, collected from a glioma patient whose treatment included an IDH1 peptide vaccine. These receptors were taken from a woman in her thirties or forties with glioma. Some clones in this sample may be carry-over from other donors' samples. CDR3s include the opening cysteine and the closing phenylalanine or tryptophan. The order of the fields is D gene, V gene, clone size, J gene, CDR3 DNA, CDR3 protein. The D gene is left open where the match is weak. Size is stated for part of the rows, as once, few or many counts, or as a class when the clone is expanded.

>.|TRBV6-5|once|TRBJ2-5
TGTGCCAGCAGTTATGGAGGATCCCGGGAGACCCAGTACTTC
CASSYGGSRETQYF
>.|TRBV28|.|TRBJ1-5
TGTGCCAGCACCCAGGGAGGGCTAGTCAATCAGCCCCAGCATTTT
CASTQGGLVNQPQHF
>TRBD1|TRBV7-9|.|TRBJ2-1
TGTGCCAGCAGCCCCCAGGGGGCCCACAATGAGCAGTTCTTC
CASSPQGAHNEQFF
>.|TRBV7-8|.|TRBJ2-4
TGTGCCAGCAGCTTAATGGGAGGGGGAGGAAACATTCAGTACTTC
CASSLMGGGGNIQYF
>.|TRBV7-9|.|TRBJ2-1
TGTGCCAGCAGCTCAGGGTTCTACAATGAGCAGTTCTTC
CASSSGFYNEQFF
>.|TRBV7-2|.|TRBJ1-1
TGTGCCAGCAGCACTAGCCCCTTACGTCTTGAAGCTTTCTTT
CASSTSPLRLEAFF
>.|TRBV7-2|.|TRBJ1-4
TGTGCCAGCAGCAAAAAGGTGACAACTAATGAAAAACTGTTTTTT
CASSKKVTTNEKLFF
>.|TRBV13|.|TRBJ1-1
TGTGCCAGCAGCTTAGACAAGAACACTGAAGCTTTCTTT
CASSLDKNTEAFF
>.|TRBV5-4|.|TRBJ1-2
TGTGCCAGCAGCTTGGATATTACTAACTATGGCTACACCTTC
CASSLDITNYGYTF
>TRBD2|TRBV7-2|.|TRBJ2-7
TGTGCCAGCAGCTCTCGTAGCGGGAACGGCTACGAGCAGTACTTC
CASSSRSGNGYEQYF
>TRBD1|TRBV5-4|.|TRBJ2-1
TGTGCCAGCAGTCCCCGGGACAGACTCCACAATGAGCAGTTCTTC
CASSPRDRLHNEQFF
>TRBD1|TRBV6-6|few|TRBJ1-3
TGTGCCAGCAGGATGACAGGGGCTGGAAACACCATATATTTT
CASRMTGAGNTIYF
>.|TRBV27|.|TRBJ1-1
TGTGCCAGCACGCAGGGTATGAACACTGAAGCTTTCTTT
CASTQGMNTEAFF
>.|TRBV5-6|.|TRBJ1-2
TGTGCCAGCAGCTTGGATCCTCGCTATGGCTACACCTTC
CASSLDPRYGYTF
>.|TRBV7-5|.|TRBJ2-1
TGTGTCAGAAGCTTGCGGGAAGGGGCTGAGCAGTTCTTC
CVRSLREGAEQFF
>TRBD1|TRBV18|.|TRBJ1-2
TGTGCCAGCTCACCACGTGGAGGGGGCAGCTATGGCTACACCTTC
CASSPRGGGSYGYTF
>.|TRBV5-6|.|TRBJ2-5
TGTGCCAGCAGCGTTAGGGGGGCCAGAGAGACCCAGTACTTC
CASSVRGARETQYF
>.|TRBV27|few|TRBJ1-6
TGTGCCAGCAGTTTAGGCCCAACGACAGCGGCACTCCACTTT
CASSLGPTTAALHF
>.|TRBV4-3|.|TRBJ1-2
TGCGCCAGCAGCCAAGATCTTAGGTGGGAGGGATCCGGCTACACCTTC
CASSQDLRWEGSGYTF
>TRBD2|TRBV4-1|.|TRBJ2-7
TGCGCCAGCAGCCAACCTAGCGGGAGGTTAGGCGAGCAGTACTTC
CASSQPSGRLGEQYF
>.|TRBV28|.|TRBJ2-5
TGTGCCAGCAGTTTGGGCCGCGGGGCCTCAAGTGAGACCCAGTACTTC
CASSLGRGASSETQYF